Listed here are 5 T cell receptor beta chains from one sample, sequenced in a study of post-analysis software for immune sequencing data. Study outcomes and limitations: Patients carried roughly 5 TRBV segments more frequently than controls did, and TRBV5-6, TRBV5-1 and TRBV20-1 were among them.

Their antigen targets remain unknown. cDNA libraries for TCR beta contained unique molecular identifiers. MiXCR, applied by TCRdb to the PCR reads, yields one record per CDR3 protein. The top ten hold about 10% of the sample, which has hundreds of thousands of distinct CDR3 sequences, roughly three fifths seen once. The sequencing sample was made of blood. All receptors derive from a girl aged 2 to 10 with multiple sclerosis.

This clonotype was found a few times. The chain recombines TRBV12-3 or TRBV12-4 with TRBJ2-3; D is perhaps TRBD2 (6 bases). This CDR3 has 17 residues. Trimming pared 3 bases from V and 4 bases from J, leaving 20 bases between. CDR3 DNA: TGTGCCAGCAGTTTTGCCGTCCTAGCGAAGTCAGCAGATACGCAGTATTTT. This sequence encodes CASSFAVLAKSADTQYF.

This chain joins TRBV5-1 and TRBJ2-2; the D gene is possibly TRBD1 (6 bases). Germline CDR1 SGHRS, CDR2 YFSETQ. The CDR3 runs to 16 residues. V was trimmed by 0 bases and J by 2 bases, leaving 11 bases between them. CDR3 region: CASSLARGGNTGELFF. The CDR3 coding sequence is TGCGCCAGCAGCTTGGCCAGGGGTGGCAACACCGGGGAGCTGTTTTTT.

The rearrangement joins TRBV29-1 to TRBJ1-1; D unclear. Germline V gene lookup returns CDR1 SQVTM and CDR2 ANQGSEA. Trimming pared 2 bases from V and 0 bases from J, leaving 4 bases between. The CDR3 contains 12 residues. CDR3 coding DNA: TGCAGCGTTGAAAAAGTGAACACTGAAGCTTTCTTT. The encoded protein is CSVEKVNTEAFF.

The gene calls are TRBV5-6 and TRBJ1-5, with D perhaps TRBD1 (5 bases). Trimming removed 1 base at V and 6 bases at J, with 11 bases between. CDR1 is SGHDT, CDR2 YYEEEE, per germline. There are 14 residues in the CDR3. The CDR3 DNA sequence: TGTGCCAGCAGCTTGACTCCCCAGGGTCAGCCCCAGCATTTT. Its translation: CASSLTPQGQPQHF.

The chain recombines TRBV10-1 with TRBJ2-3, with a tentative D call TRBD1 (7 bases). CDR1 WNHNN and CDR2 SYGVQD come from the germline V gene (reference sequence). The CDR3 runs to 14 residues. V shed 6 bases and J shed 2 bases, with 12 bases lying between them. CDR3: CASREGQNTDTQYF. As DNA, the CDR3 is TGCGCCAGCAGGGAGGGACAGAACACAGATACGCAGTATTTT.